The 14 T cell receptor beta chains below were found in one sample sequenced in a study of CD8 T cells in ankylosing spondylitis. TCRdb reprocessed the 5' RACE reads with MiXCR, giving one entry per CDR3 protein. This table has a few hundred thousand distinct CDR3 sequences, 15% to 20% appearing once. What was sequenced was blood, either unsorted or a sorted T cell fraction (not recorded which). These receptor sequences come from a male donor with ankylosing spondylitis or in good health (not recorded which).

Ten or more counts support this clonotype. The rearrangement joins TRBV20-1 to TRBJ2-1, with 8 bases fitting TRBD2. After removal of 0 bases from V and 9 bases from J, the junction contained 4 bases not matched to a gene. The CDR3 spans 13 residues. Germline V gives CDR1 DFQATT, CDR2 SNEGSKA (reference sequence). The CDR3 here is CSARDSLAGEQFF. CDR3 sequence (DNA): TGCAGTGCTAGAGATTCTCTAGCGGGTGAGCAGTTCTTC.

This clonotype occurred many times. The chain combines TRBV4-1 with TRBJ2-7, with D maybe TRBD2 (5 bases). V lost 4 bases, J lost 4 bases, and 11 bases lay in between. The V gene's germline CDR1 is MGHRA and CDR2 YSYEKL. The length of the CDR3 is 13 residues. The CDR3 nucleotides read TGCGCCAGCAGCCCCGGGATCGATTACGAGCAGTACTTC. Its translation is CASSPGIDYEQYF.

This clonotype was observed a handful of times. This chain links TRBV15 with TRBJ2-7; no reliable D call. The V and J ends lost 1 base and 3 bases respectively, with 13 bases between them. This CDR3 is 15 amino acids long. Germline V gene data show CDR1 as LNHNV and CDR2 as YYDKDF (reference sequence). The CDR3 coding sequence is TGTGCCACCAGCAGAGGTGGCAGCCTTCGCTACGAGCAGTACTTC. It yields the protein CATSRGGSLRYEQYF. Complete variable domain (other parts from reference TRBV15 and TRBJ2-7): DAMVIQNPRYQVTQFGKPVTLSCSQTLNHNVMYWYQQKSSQAPKLLFHYYDKDFNNEADTPDNFQSRRPNTSFCFLDIRSPGLGDTAMYLCATSRGGSLRYEQYFGPGTRLTVT.

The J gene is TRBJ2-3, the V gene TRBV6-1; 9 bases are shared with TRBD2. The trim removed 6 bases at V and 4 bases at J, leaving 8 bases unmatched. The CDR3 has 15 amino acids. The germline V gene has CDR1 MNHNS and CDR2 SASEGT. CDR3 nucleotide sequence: TGTGCCAGCAGGAATAGCGGGAGAGGGTCAGATACGCAGTATTTT. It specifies CASRNSGRGSDTQYF.

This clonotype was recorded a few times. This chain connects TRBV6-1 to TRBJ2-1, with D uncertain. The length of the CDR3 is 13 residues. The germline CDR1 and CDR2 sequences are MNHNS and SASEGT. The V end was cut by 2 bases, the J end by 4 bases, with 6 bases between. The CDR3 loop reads CASSEREYNEQFF. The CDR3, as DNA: TGTGCCAGCAGTGAACGAGAGTACAATGAGCAGTTCTTC.

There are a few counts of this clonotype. The CDR3 nucleotides read TGCAGCGTTGAATTTGCCGGGACAGGCTACGAGCAGTACTTC. Translation: CSVEFAGTGYEQYF. The chain couples TRBV29-1 to TRBJ2-7; 8 bases map to TRBD1. The CDR3 length is 14 residues. The V gene end was trimmed by 2 bases and the J gene end by 3 bases; junction bases not matched to a gene: 6. The germline gives CDR1 SQVTM, CDR2 ANQGSEA.

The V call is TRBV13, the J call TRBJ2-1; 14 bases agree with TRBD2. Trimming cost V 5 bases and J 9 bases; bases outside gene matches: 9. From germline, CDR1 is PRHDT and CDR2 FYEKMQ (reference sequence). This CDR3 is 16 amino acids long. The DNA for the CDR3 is TGTGCCAGCAGCCCCGAGGGACTAGCGGGAGTAGGTGAGCAGTTCTTC. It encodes CASSPEGLAGVGEQFF.

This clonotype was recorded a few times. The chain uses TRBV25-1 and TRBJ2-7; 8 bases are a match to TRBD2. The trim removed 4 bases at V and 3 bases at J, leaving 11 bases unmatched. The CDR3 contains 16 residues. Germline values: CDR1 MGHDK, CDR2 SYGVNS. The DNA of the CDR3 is TGTGCCAGCAGTGCTGCCATACTAGCGGAACGCTACGAGCAGTACTTC. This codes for CASSAAILAERYEQYF.

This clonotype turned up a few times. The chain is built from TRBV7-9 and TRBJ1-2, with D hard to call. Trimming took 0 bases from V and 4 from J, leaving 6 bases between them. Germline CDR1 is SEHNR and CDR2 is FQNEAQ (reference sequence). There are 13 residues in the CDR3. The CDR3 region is CASSLAAGYGYTF. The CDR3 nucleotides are TGTGCCAGCAGCTTAGCGGCGGGCTATGGCTACACCTTC.

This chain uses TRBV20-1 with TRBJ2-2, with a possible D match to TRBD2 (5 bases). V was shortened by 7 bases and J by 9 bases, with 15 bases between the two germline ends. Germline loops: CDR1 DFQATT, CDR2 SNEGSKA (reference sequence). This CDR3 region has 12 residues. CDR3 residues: CSVAPDGRELFF. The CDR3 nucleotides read TGCAGTGTAGCCCCCGACGGGAGGGAGCTGTTTTTT.

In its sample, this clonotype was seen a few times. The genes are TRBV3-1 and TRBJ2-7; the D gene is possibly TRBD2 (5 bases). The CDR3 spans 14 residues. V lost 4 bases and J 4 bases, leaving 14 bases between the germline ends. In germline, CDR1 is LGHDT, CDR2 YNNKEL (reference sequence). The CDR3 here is CASSPPLEPYEQYF. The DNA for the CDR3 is TGTGCCAGCAGCCCTCCACTAGAACCGTACGAGCAGTACTTC.

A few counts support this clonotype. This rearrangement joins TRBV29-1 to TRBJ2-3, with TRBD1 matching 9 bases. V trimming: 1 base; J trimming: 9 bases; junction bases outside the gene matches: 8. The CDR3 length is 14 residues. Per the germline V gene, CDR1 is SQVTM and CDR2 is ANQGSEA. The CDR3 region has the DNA TGCAGCGTTGAAGCCGGGACAGGGATTGCGACGCAGTATTTT. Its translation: CSVEAGTGIATQYF.

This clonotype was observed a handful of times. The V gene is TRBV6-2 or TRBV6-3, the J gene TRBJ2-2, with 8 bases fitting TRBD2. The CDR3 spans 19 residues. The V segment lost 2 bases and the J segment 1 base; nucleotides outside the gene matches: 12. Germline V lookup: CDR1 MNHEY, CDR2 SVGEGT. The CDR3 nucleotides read TGTGCCAGCAGTTACCCCCTCGAGCGGGGGAATAGGAACACCGGGGAGCTGTTTTTT. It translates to CASSYPLERGNRNTGELFF.

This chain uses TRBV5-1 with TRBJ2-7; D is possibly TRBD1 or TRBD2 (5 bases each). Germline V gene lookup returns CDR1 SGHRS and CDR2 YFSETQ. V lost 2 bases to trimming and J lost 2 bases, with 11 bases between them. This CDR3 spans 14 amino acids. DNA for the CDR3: TGCGCCAGCAGCTTAACGAGGGGAACCTACGAGCAGTACTTC. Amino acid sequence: CASSLTRGTYEQYF.